This TCR beta chain was sequenced during a study of technical replicates of blood from a handful of donors. This clone was seen only once. This CDR3 is built from 14 residues. V trimming: 3 bases; J trimming: 4 bases; junction bases outside the gene matches: 3. Germline loops: CDR1 SGHNT, CDR2 YYREEE (reference sequence). Sequencing was performed with immunoSEQ multiplex PCR; in TCRdb, only in-frame clones are kept and a portion is missing. The sample lists around 77,000 clones; approximately 92% were seen once. The receptor was derived from a human donor in good health. Sequenced sample: T cells isolated from PBMCs. V and J are TRBV5-4 and TRBJ2-5; 10 bases line up with TRBD2. Here the CDR3 DNA reads TGTGCCAGCAGCTCCAGACTAGCGGGAGAGACCCAGTACTTC. Translated: CASSSRLAGETQYF.